This entry concerns a single T cell receptor (beta chain). Its antigen remains unknown. TCRdb re-called the reads with MiXCR, one entry per CDR3 protein. This table holds 270,000 or so distinct CDR3 sequences, over 15% found once. The data were obtained in a study of T cell repertoires in cytomegalovirus infection. Study at large: CMV infection and matching HLA type were both indicated by public TCR beta signatures.

V was trimmed by 1 base and J by 6 bases, leaving 11 bases between them. Germline loops: CDR1 SGHDT, CDR2 YYEEEE. The CDR3 runs to 13 residues. Whole-study findings and limits: Clonotype analysis showed dominance of the ex vivo response by HLA-C-restricted CMV-specific TCR beta clonotypes. Pooled public TCR beta family frequency picked out CMV carriers with the relevant HLA.

Sequenced sample: CD8+ T cells from PBMCs. V usage is TRBV5-6 and J usage is TRBJ2-7; D perhaps matches TRBD2 (5 bases). This clonotype was sampled from a human donor in good health (CMV status not recorded). Some clones in this sample may be carry-over from other donors' samples. The CDR3 protein is CASSLWSRGEQYF. The CDR3, as DNA: TGTGCCAGCAGCTTGTGGAGCCGGGGCGAGCAGTACTTC.